Following are 11 T cell receptor beta chains from one sample sequenced in a study of cytomegalovirus exposure and HLA in healthy donors. Primers: 60 Vbeta forward and 13 Jbeta reverse. Some clones are missing from TCRdb's copy, which holds only in-frame ones; the method was immunoSEQ multiplex PCR. The table lists approximately 210,000 clones, roughly three quarters of them singletons. The specimen sequenced was PBMCs. The receptors derive from a woman aged 50 to 65 in good health and CMV-seronegative.

This sequence joins TRBV9 and TRBJ2-2; 9 nucleotides line up with TRBD1. Losses at the gene ends were 2 bases for V and 5 bases for J; bases not matched to a gene: 4. The CDR3 covers 15 residues. Germline CDR1 is SGDLS and CDR2 is YYNGEE. CDR3 DNA sequence: TGTGCCAGCAGCGTCGGGACAGGGAGGACCGGGGAGCTGTTTTTT. It translates to CASSVGTGRTGELFF.

The sample holds a few counts of this clone. One end of the junction fails to match germline, which may point to a read error. The genes are TRBV7-9 and TRBJ2-3; 11 nucleotides align to TRBD2. This CDR3 is 18 amino acids long. Germline CDR1 and CDR2: SEHNR and FQNEAQ (reference sequence). The CDR3 DNA follows: TGTTCCAGCAGCCACCTCGGGACTAGCGGTTGGGGGGCAGATACGCAGTATTTT. Protein sequence: CSSSHLGTSGWGADTQYF.

This clone was recorded only once. V and J are TRBV2 and TRBJ1-2; perhaps TRBD1 as D (5 bases). This CDR3 has 13 residues. Trimming took 4 bases from V and 5 from J, leaving 11 bases between them. The germline V gene has CDR1 SNHLY and CDR2 FYNNEI. The CDR3: CASSGRGEYGYTF. In nucleotides, the CDR3 is TGTGCCAGCAGTGGGAGGGGAGAGTATGGCTACACCTTC.

The rearrangement joins TRBV5-4 to TRBJ2-5, with D maybe TRBD1 (7 bases). This CDR3 region has 15 residues. V lost 4 bases and J lost 3, with 16 bases in between. Germline CDR1 SGHNT, CDR2 YYREEE (reference sequence). DNA for the CDR3: TGTGCCAGCAGCCCCAAGGGGGCTAGCGAAGAGACCCAGTACTTC. Its protein is CASSPKGASEETQYF.

V usage is TRBV4-3 and J usage is TRBJ2-2; no firm D call. The V end was cut by 0 bases, the J end by 3 bases, with 5 bases between. The CDR3 sequence is 14 residues long. Germline assignment: CDR1 LGHNA and CDR2 YSLEER. CDR3: CASSQDLHTGELFF. The CDR3 coding sequence is TGCGCCAGCAGCCAAGATCTTCACACCGGGGAGCTGTTTTTT.

The chain carries TRBV5-4 and TRBJ1-5; possible D gene TRBD1, 5 bases. The CDR3 runs 14 residues. Germline V gene data show CDR1 as SGHNT and CDR2 as YYREEE (reference sequence). V shed 1 base and J shed 1 base, with 6 bases lying between them. CDR3 loop: CASSLSGSNQPQHF. The CDR3 bases are TGTGCCAGCAGCTTGTCAGGGAGCAATCAGCCCCAGCATTTT.

This rearrangement joins TRBV7-8 to TRBJ1-1; D gene ambiguous. The V gene's germline CDR1 is SGHVS and CDR2 FQNEAQ. V gave up 1 base and J gave up 5 bases, with 8 bases separating them. CDR3 length: 13 amino acids. The CDR3 DNA reads as TGTGCCAGCAGCTTAGGTGCAGTGACTGAAGCTTTCTTT. This gives the protein CASSLGAVTEAFF.

Comment on this clone: A read error may account for a junction end that differs from germline. Other nucleotide sequences from this sample produce the same CDR3. This chain joins TRBV6-8 and TRBJ2-1; D is ambiguous. Per the germline V gene, CDR1 is MNHGY and CDR2 is SAAAGT. This CDR3 region has 16 residues. The CDR3 coding sequence is TGTGCCAGTAGTTACTTCAAGGTACCCGAGGACAATGAGCAGTTCTTC. Translating it yields CASSYFKVPEDNEQFF.

J is TRBJ2-2 and V is TRBV2; D possibly corresponds to TRBD2 (5 bases). The CDR3 totals 15 residues. The V and J ends lost 5 bases and 2 bases respectively, with 12 bases between them. Germline lookup yields CDR1 SNHLY and CDR2 FYNNEI. The CDR3 DNA reads as TGTGCCAGCAGTCGGGAAAGGGCCAACACCGGGGAGCTGTTTTTT. Its translation: CASSRERANTGELFF.

This clone was picked up a small number of times. This chain links TRBV19 with TRBJ1-5; D gene unclear. Germline V gives CDR1 LNHDA, CDR2 SQIVND (reference sequence). This CDR3 is built from 13 residues. The V and J ends lost 5 bases and 2 bases respectively, with 7 bases between them. The CDR3 is CASSLPRNQPQHF. The CDR3 nucleotides are TGTGCCAGTAGTCTACCACGCAATCAGCCCCAGCATTTT.

This clone was observed once. This rearrangement joins TRBV2 to TRBJ2-5, with 8 positions matching TRBD2. The closer fit of TRBJ2-7 to the DNA end suggests the J call may be wrong. CDR3 size: 15 residues. Germline lookup yields CDR1 SNHLY and CDR2 FYNNEI. The CDR3 nucleotides are TGTGCCAGCAGTGATACCGGGACTAGATTCTACGAGCAGTACTTC. As protein: CASSDTGTRFYEQYF.